This T cell receptor (beta chain) is drawn from a study of T cells in Graves' hyperthyroidism and ophthalmopathy. It was uncontrolled infection, other autoimmune disease, pregnancy or lactation that excluded patients. This clonotype was seen at least ten times. The germline V gene encodes CDR1 SGHAT and CDR2 FQNNGV. Trimming shortened V by 2 bases and J by 5 bases, and 16 bases separated the two germline ends. The CDR3 is 15 amino acids. RNA transcripts yielded amplified TCR beta CDR3 regions. Researchers ran a first-round RT-PCR on the TCR CDR3 using the HTBI primer set. A single record per CDR3 protein comes from TCRdb applying MiXCR to the multiplex PCR reads. This table holds fewer than 750,000 distinct CDR3 sequences, about 15% found once.

The J gene is TRBJ2-7, the V gene TRBV11-2, with D hard to call. The receptor comes from a woman aged 35 to 49 with Graves' ophthalmopathy. The specimen sequenced was blood. The CDR3 region is CASSLLEDANHEQYF. The CDR3 nucleotides are TGTGCCAGCAGCTTACTAGAGGACGCGAATCACGAGCAGTACTTC.